These T cell receptor beta chains were read from a single sample in a study of response to subunit inactivated influenza vaccine. TCRdb independently ran MiXCR on the RT-PCR reads; one entry per CDR3 protein. The data show hundreds of thousands of distinct CDR3 sequences, approximately 24% seen once. The starting material was CD4+ T cells sorted from PBMCs, obtained 4 to 6 days after vaccination. The source is a man in his forties or fifties who received an inactivated influenza vaccine. The CDR3 runs from the conserved cysteine through the conserved F or W.

J gene | CDR3 length | V gene | CDR3 protein
TRBJ2-5 | 14 | TRBV20-1 | CSARVSGAGETQYF
TRBJ1-6 | 17 | TRBV20-1 | CSAPGIRTGAYNSPLHF
TRBJ1-2 | 15 | TRBV3-1 | CASSNVGRVGYGYTF
TRBJ2-1 | 16 | TRBV29-1 | CSVVLTDLYVYNEQFF
TRBJ1-6 | 13 | TRBV10-3 | CAISFADNSPLHF
TRBJ2-3 | 17 | TRBV10-3 | CAIRGGAGQGRADTQYF
TRBJ1-1 | 15 | TRBV4-2 | CASSQEGRVNTEAFF
. | 14 | TRBV20-1 | CSASGGRSTDTQHF
TRBJ2-5 | 15 | TRBV5-5 | CASSWGTGTRETQYF
TRBJ2-2 | 12 | TRBV7-8 | CASRGGAGELFF
TRBJ1-2 | 13 | TRBV29-1 | CSVTGTGGYGYTF
TRBJ2-1 | 18 | TRBV12-3/TRBV12-4 | CASSGTGGETYSYNEQFF
TRBJ2-1 | 12 | TRBV2 | CASTLAGSEQFF
TRBJ2-5 | 13 | TRBV29-1 | CSVSGGAGETQYF
TRBJ2-7 | 15 | TRBV7-2 | CASSRRTSGAYEQYF
TRBJ1-2 | 13 | TRBV12-3/TRBV12-4 | CASSNRTVYGYTF
TRBJ1-4 | 13 | TRBV5-1 | CASSPTGGEKLFF
TRBJ2-7 | 12 | TRBV20-1 | CSADGQGYEQYF
TRBJ2-1 | 13 | TRBV5-1 | CASSLRPYNEQFF
TRBJ2-2 | 16 | TRBV15 | CATSRREWGNTGELFF
TRBJ2-3 | 14 | TRBV20-1 | CSASWGLNTDTQYF
TRBJ1-4 | 13 | TRBV29-1 | CSVKTGSAEKLFF
TRBJ2-3 | 14 | TRBV20-1 | CSARMAGNTDTQYF
TRBJ2-2 | 12 | TRBV28 | CASNQNRGELFF
TRBJ2-7 | 19 | TRBV11-1 | CASSSTGGPLRGGTYEQYF
TRBJ2-1 | 14 | TRBV5-1 | CASSPAPASNEQFF
TRBJ2-1 | 14 | TRBV6-2/TRBV6-3 | CASRTTGIYNEQFF
TRBJ2-7 | 13 | TRBV9 | CASSSTTVGEQYF
TRBJ1-2 | 14 | TRBV2 | CASSGTGRNYGYTF
TRBJ1-1 | 14 | TRBV25-1 | CASSEGGTYTEAFF
TRBJ2-3 | 14 | TRBV5-5 | CASSLYITADTQYF
TRBJ2-5 | 14 | TRBV20-1 | CSAEGTGGHETQYF
TRBJ1-4 | 15 | TRBV3-1 | CASSPGGTTNEKLFF
TRBJ2-7 | 14 | TRBV24-1 | CATSERTAPYEQYF
TRBJ2-5 | 14 | TRBV28 | CASSQDREQETQYF
TRBJ2-3 | 13 | TRBV7-2 | CASSAGKADTQYF
TRBJ1-4 | 16 | TRBV18 | CASSRQPDRVREKLFF
TRBJ1-2 | 14 | TRBV4-1 | CASSLGTGRRGYTF
TRBJ2-3 | 15 | TRBV12-3/TRBV12-4 | CASSLLDSSTDTQYF
TRBJ1-3 | 13 | TRBV4-2 | CASRGSSGNTIYF
TRBJ2-7 | 14 | TRBV7-2 | CASSLADGPYEQYF
TRBJ2-1 | 14 | TRBV10-3 | CATGRLAEDNEQFF
TRBJ2-7 | 17 | TRBV6-2/TRBV6-3 | CASSYVNRRTGDYEQYF
TRBJ2-5 | 16 | TRBV24-1 | CATSPPGQGASESQYF
TRBJ1-4 | 16 | TRBV28 | CASSLSTTGEDEKLFF
TRBJ2-3 | 14 | TRBV29-1 | CSVEAGSGTDTQYF
TRBJ2-1 | 17 | TRBV4-2 | CASSQDLVKRERNEQFF
TRBJ1-6 | 14 | TRBV5-1 | CASSLRRPNSPLHF
TRBJ1-1 | 16 | TRBV4-2 | CASRVGPREGVTEAFF
TRBJ2-1 | 14 | TRBV9 | CASSSTASGNEQFF